One and the same sample provided the 6 T cell receptor beta chains below, sequenced in a study of cytomegalovirus exposure and HLA in healthy donors. PCR amplification relied on 60 Vbeta primers (plus 13 Jbeta primers). Clones were read by immunoSEQ multiplex PCR, and TCRdb kept only the in-frame ones, dropping some. Of approximately 160,000 clones listed, 60% to 80% are singletons. Sequenced material: PBMCs. These receptors all come from a woman in her 40s in good health and CMV-seropositive.

This sequence joins TRBV7-2 and TRBJ2-1, with 9 bases fitting TRBD2. Germline CDR1 and CDR2: SGHTA and FQGNSA. Germline trimming cut 1 base from V and 6 bases from J; bases unmatched to any gene: 4. There are 15 residues in the CDR3. CDR3: CASSLGLAEGNEQFF. The CDR3 DNA reads TGTGCCAGCAGCTTAGGACTAGCGGAGGGCAATGAGCAGTTCTTC.

The chain uses TRBV7-9 and TRBJ2-2, with 7 bases that match TRBD2. V lost 4 bases and J lost 6; bases outside the gene matches: 20. CDR3 length: 19 residues. Germline assignment: CDR1 SEHNR and CDR2 FQNEAQ (reference sequence). CDR3 amino acids: CASSSPTTLQAGEPGELFF. CDR3 nucleotide sequence: TGTGCCAGCAGCTCCCCAACCACTCTACAGGCGGGGGAACCCGGGGAGCTGTTTTTT. The variable domain in full, with the rest retrieved from reference TRBV7-9 and TRBJ2-2, is DTGVSQNPRHKITKRGQNVTFRCDPISEHNRLYWYRQTLGQGPEFLTYFQNEAQLEKSRLLSDRFSAERPKGSFSTLEIQRTEQGDSAMYLCASSSPTTLQAGEPGELFFGEGSRLTVL.

This clone was seen once. The chain combines TRBV4-3 with TRBJ1-1; 8 nucleotides match TRBD1. Trimming at V came to 0 bases and at J to 11 bases, leaving 5 bases not matched to a gene. CDR1 LGHNA and CDR2 YSLEER come from the germline V gene. This CDR3 is 13 amino acids long. This chain's CDR3 is CASSQEDRDGAFF. CDR3 coding DNA: TGCGCCAGCAGCCAAGAGGACAGGGACGGGGCTTTCTTT.

This clone has only one observation. One end of the junction varies from germline; a read error may be responsible. The CDR3 reads CASSQVWREGSHEQYF. The CDR3 nucleotides read TGCGCCAGCAGCCAAGTTTGGCGGGAGGGCTCCCACGAGCAGTACTTC. V usage is TRBV4-3 and J usage is TRBJ2-7; 9 nucleotides align to TRBD2. Germline CDR1 and CDR2: LGHNA and YSLEER. The CDR3 is 16 residues long.

The chain is built from TRBV2 and TRBJ2-5, with 10 bases fitting TRBD2. After removal of 6 bases from V and 5 bases from J, the junction contained 12 bases not matched to a gene. Germline V gene lookup returns CDR1 SNHLY and CDR2 FYNNEI. CDR3 length: 16 residues. CDR3 DNA sequence: TGTGCCAGCAGGCCCTTACTAGCGGGGAAGCAGGAGACCCAGTACTTC. Its translation is CASRPLLAGKQETQYF.

V gene TRBV6-1 combines with J gene TRBJ1-6; 9 nucleotides agree with TRBD1. Trimming at V came to 4 bases and at J to 2 bases, leaving 3 bases not matched to a gene. The CDR3 is made up of 16 amino acids. Germline assignment: CDR1 MNHNS and CDR2 SASEGT. CDR3 residues: CASSAGQGTYNSPLHF. The CDR3 DNA follows: TGTGCCAGCAGTGCCGGACAGGGGACCTATAATTCACCCCTCCACTTT.